The 20 T cell receptor beta chains reported below all come from one sample, sequenced in a study of early T cells in non-severe SARS-CoV-2 infection. Each CDR3 protein gets one entry after TCRdb re-called the 5' RACE reads with MiXCR. The table has about 31,000 distinct CDR3 sequences, around 5.8% seen once; the top ten hold about 5.2%. The sequencing input was whole blood. The receptors originated from an adult who was a healthcare worker with PCR-confirmed SARS-CoV-2 infection or an uninfected control (not recorded which).

This clonotype was seen many times. This chain links TRBV12-3 or TRBV12-4 with TRBJ2-3; 8 nucleotides line up with TRBD2. CDR3 size: 13 residues. V lost 6 bases, J lost 12 bases, and 11 bases stayed unmatched. CDR3 sequence reads: CASRALIAGRQYF. DNA of the CDR3: TGTGCCAGCAGGGCCCTAATAGCGGGACGACAGTATTTT.

The J gene is TRBJ2-7, the V gene TRBV7-9; TRBD2 matches at 11 bases. Germline trimming cut 2 bases from V and 7 bases from J; bases unmatched to any gene: 4. Germline V lookup: CDR1 SEHNR, CDR2 FQNEAQ (reference sequence). CDR3 length equals 14 residues. The CDR3 sequence is CASSLHLAGGEQYF. Here the CDR3 DNA reads TGTGCCAGCAGCTTACATCTAGCGGGAGGAGAGCAGTACTTC.

At least ten counts were recorded for this clonotype. V gene TRBV4-3 combines with J gene TRBJ2-1; either TRBD1 or TRBD2 may supply D (5 bases each). V was cut by 0 bases and J by 3 bases, with 15 bases left in between. The germline V gene encodes CDR1 LGHNA and CDR2 YSLEER. The CDR3 has 17 amino acids. CDR3 loop: CASSQEFRGGSYNEQFF. Written as DNA, the CDR3 is TGCGCCAGCAGCCAAGAATTTCGTGGGGGAAGCTACAATGAGCAGTTCTTC.

This clonotype showed up just a few times. The chain carries TRBV7-3 and TRBJ2-2; no firm D call. Per germline, CDR1 SGHTA and CDR2 FQGTGA. Deletions cut 2 bases from V and 3 bases from J, with 1 base between. There are 12 residues in the CDR3. The CDR3 spells CASSLYTGELFF. In nucleotides, the CDR3 is TGTGCCAGCAGCTTATACACCGGGGAGCTGTTTTTT.

V usage is TRBV4-3 and J usage is TRBJ2-7, with D unclear. V was cut by 0 bases and J by 1 base, with 10 bases left in between. Per germline, CDR1 LGHNA and CDR2 YSLEER. This CDR3 region has 15 residues. Written as DNA, the CDR3 is TGCGCCAGCAGCCAAGATAACGAGGTTTCCTACGAGCAGTACTTC. Translated, it gives CASSQDNEVSYEQYF.

The genes are TRBV6-2 or TRBV6-3 and TRBJ2-1, with 7 positions matching TRBD2. The ends lost 7 bases at V and 0 bases at J; junction bases unmatched: 3. The germline V gene encodes CDR1 MNHEY and CDR2 SVGEGT. CDR3 length: 14 amino acids. CDR3: CASTGGSSYNEQFF. The CDR3 nucleotides are TGTGCCAGCACGGGGGGAAGCTCCTACAATGAGCAGTTCTTC.

At least ten counts were recorded for this clonotype. The chain is built from TRBV19 and TRBJ2-5; no reliable D call. Trimming pared 5 bases from V and 0 bases from J, leaving 10 bases between. CDR1 and CDR2 (germline): LNHDA, SQIVND (reference sequence). The CDR3 covers 14 residues. CDR3 sequence (DNA): TGTGCCAGTAGTGTCACAGTGTACCAAGAGACCCAGTACTTC. Its protein product is CASSVTVYQETQYF.

This clonotype occurred many times. The rearrangement links TRBV12-3 or TRBV12-4 to TRBJ1-2; unclear D gene. The CDR3 runs to 12 residues. Trimming left V 0 bases short and J 8 bases short, with 7 bases between. The CDR3 loop reads CASSLADGGYTF. Written as DNA, the CDR3 is TGTGCCAGCAGTTTAGCAGATGGAGGCTACACCTTC.

This clonotype was detected many times. The CDR3 reads CASSLPGLAGGRPHEQYF. The DNA of the CDR3 is TGTGCCAGCAGCCTTCCTGGACTAGCGGGAGGCCGACCCCACGAGCAGTACTTC. This chain links TRBV9 with TRBJ2-7, with TRBD2 matching 14 bases. V lost 4 bases to trimming and J lost 5 bases; unmatched junction nucleotides: 14. This CDR3 spans 18 amino acids. Germline CDR1 SGDLS, CDR2 YYNGEE.

V and J are TRBV10-2 and TRBJ1-2, with 7 nucleotides matching TRBD1. CDR1 WSHSY and CDR2 SAAADI come from the germline V gene. J lost 7 bases, V lost 2 bases, and 7 bases had no gene match. The CDR3 is 14 amino acids. For the CDR3, the DNA is TGCGCCAGCAGTGAGACCACAGGGGCTATTGGCTACACCTTC. Translated, it gives CASSETTGAIGYTF.

This clonotype was recorded at least ten times. The rearrangement links TRBV10-3 to TRBJ2-2, with D perhaps TRBD1 (5 bases). The ends were cut back, 6 bases at V and 1 base at J, with 6 bases in the middle. There are 13 residues in the CDR3. Per germline, CDR1 ENHRY and CDR2 SYGVKD. CDR3 residues: CAIRDMNTGELFF. The DNA for the CDR3 is TGTGCCATCAGGGACATGAACACCGGGGAGCTGTTTTTT.

This clonotype was seen repeatedly, ten times or more. The chain is built from TRBV7-3 and TRBJ2-5; no reliable D call. Germline V gene sequence: CDR1 SGHTA, CDR2 FQGTGA. This CDR3 contains 13 residues. Deletions cut 0 bases from V and 2 bases from J, with 4 bases between. Here the CDR3 DNA reads TGTGCCAGCAGCTTAACGAGGCAAGAGACCCAGTACTTC. Amino acids: CASSLTRQETQYF.

This clonotype was observed many times. V is TRBV3-1 and J is TRBJ2-5; TRBD1 or TRBD2 may be the D gene (5 bases each). The CDR3 has 12 residues. The germline CDR1 and CDR2 sequences are LGHDT and YNNKEL (reference sequence). V lost 1 base and J 5 bases, leaving 5 bases between the germline ends. This CDR3 reads CASSQGGETQYF. The CDR3 DNA sequence: TGTGCCAGCAGCCAAGGGGGGGAGACCCAGTACTTC.

This clonotype was picked up many times. The chain carries TRBV20-1 and TRBJ2-5; 7 positions match TRBD1. This CDR3 comprises 15 residues. V lost 4 bases and J lost 1; bases outside the gene matches: 9. The germline CDR1 and CDR2 sequences are DFQATT and SNEGSKA (reference sequence). The CDR3 reads CSATRDSFTQETQYF. The CDR3 region has the DNA TGCAGTGCTACCAGGGACAGTTTTACCCAAGAGACCCAGTACTTC.

The chain uses TRBV4-1 and TRBJ2-7; 7 bases fit TRBD1. V was clipped by 2 bases and J by 5 bases; unmatched bases: 9. This CDR3 is 15 amino acids long. The germline V gene encodes CDR1 MGHRA and CDR2 YSYEKL. The CDR3 sequence: CASSQTGQNLHEQYF. CDR3 DNA sequence: TGCGCCAGCAGCCAAACGGGACAGAATCTCCACGAGCAGTACTTC.

The V and J genes are TRBV28 and TRBJ2-5, with 7 bases lining up with TRBD2. CDR1 is MDHEN, CDR2 SYDVKM, per germline. The CDR3 is made up of 16 amino acids. Trimming cost V 5 bases and J 4 bases; bases outside gene matches: 13. For the CDR3, the DNA is TGTGCCAGCAGTAAGGAGCGGGGAGGTTCGGTAGAGACCCAGTACTTC. Translated, it gives CASSKERGGSVETQYF.

With respect to this clonotype: One base away lies a much larger clone, so this may be a sequencing read error. V usage is TRBV12-3 or TRBV12-4 and J usage is TRBJ2-1, with unresolved D. This CDR3 has 17 amino acids. V shed 8 bases and J shed 4 bases, with 24 bases lying between them. CDR3 bases: TGTGCCAGCGTGGGGTGGCGCCGGTTCAAGGATTACAATGAGCAGTTCTTC. The encoded protein is CASVGWRRFKDYNEQFF.

The chain has TRBV12-3 or TRBV12-4 and TRBJ2-1; 7 bases fit TRBD2. With V trimmed by 3 bases and J by 7 bases, 12 bases remained unmatched. This CDR3 is 16 amino acids long. The chain's CDR3 is CASSFRVLAGVNEQFF. CDR3 in DNA: TGTGCCAGCAGTTTTAGGGTTCTTGCGGGAGTTAATGAGCAGTTCTTC.

Many counts were recorded for this clonotype. This sequence joins TRBV27 and TRBJ2-6; TRBD1 is a possible D gene (6 bases). Germline V CDR1 and CDR2: MNHEY, SMNVEV (reference sequence). V gave up 7 bases and J gave up 1 base, with 11 bases separating them. The length of the CDR3 is 15 residues. The CDR3 is CASNQRGSGANVLTF. As DNA, the CDR3 is TGTGCCAGCAACCAAAGGGGGTCTGGGGCCAACGTCCTGACTTTC.

This clonotype was observed many times. The rearrangement links TRBV6-2 or TRBV6-3 to TRBJ1-5, with a tentative D call TRBD1 (6 bases). The germline V and J ends were trimmed by 0 bases and 7 bases, with 13 bases remaining between them. This CDR3 has 15 amino acids. The V gene's germline CDR1 is MNHEY and CDR2 SVGEGT. The CDR3 reads CASSYSFGGQQPQHF. CDR3 nucleotides: TGTGCCAGCAGTTACTCTTTTGGGGGGCAACAGCCCCAGCATTTT.